Listed below are T cell receptor beta chains from one sample, sequenced in a study of T cells after yellow fever vaccination. Each CDR3 protein is one row after TCRdb ran MiXCR on the 5' RACE reads. This table has about 320,000 distinct CDR3 sequences, approximately 4.5% appearing once. The sequencing used PBMCs, collected 15 days after the yellow fever booster vaccination. The source is a man between 18 and 29 years old who received the YFV17D yellow fever vaccine. Both conserved end residues are part of each CDR3. The D gene is left open where the match is weak. Rows may omit the clone size; those that give it use once, few, many or a size class.

17 | . | many | TRBJ2-1 | TRBV9 | TGTGCCAGCAGCGCTCGCTTCTCAGGGTGGGGCCACAATGAGCAGTTCTTC | CASSARFSGWGHNEQFF
12 | TRBD1 | many | TRBJ2-1 | TRBV5-5 | TGTGCCAGCCAGACAGGGTACAATGAGCAGTTCTTC | CASQTGYNEQFF
15 | TRBD2 | . | TRBJ2-1 | TRBV11-2 | TGTGCCAGCAGCAAATCTAGCGGATCCTACAATGAGCAGTTCTTC | CASSKSSGSYNEQFF
16 | TRBD1 | . | TRBJ2-1 | TRBV6-5 | TGTGCCAGCAGTTACTCGGGACAGGGGGAGGACAATGAGCAGTTCTTC | CASSYSGQGEDNEQFF
15 | . | . | TRBJ1-5 | TRBV28 | TGTGCCAGCAGTTCCCTGCCGGGCCTCGGCCAGCCCCAGCATTTT | CASSSLPGLGQPQHF
10 | . | few | TRBJ1-2 | TRBV25-1 | TGTGCCAGCAAGGGCTCCGGCTACACCTTC | CASKGSGYTF
14 | . | . | TRBJ2-2 | TRBV5-1 | TGCGCCAGCAGTGAGACCGCGAACACCGGGGAGCTGTTTTTT | CASSETANTGELFF
15 | TRBD2 | many | TRBJ2-7 | TRBV5-1 | TGCGCCAGCAGCCCTGGGATAGCGGGGGTCTACGAGCAGTACTTC | CASSPGIAGVYEQYF
15 | TRBD2 | few | TRBJ2-1 | TRBV5-5 | TGTGCCAGCAGTACTACTAGCGACAACTGGGGTGAGCAGTTCTTC | CASSTTSDNWGEQFF
16 | . | many | TRBJ1-6 | TRBV3-1 | TGTGCCAGCAGCCATGGCTGGGGCAGAAATAATTCACCCCTCCACTTT | CASSHGWGRNNSPLHF